Below, 29 T cell receptor beta chains from the same sample are listed, as sequenced in a study of identifying expanded T cells in peripheral blood. Clones were read by immunoSEQ multiplex PCR, and TCRdb kept only the in-frame ones, dropping some. The top ten hold approximately 5.3% of the sample, which has about 94,000 clones, approximately 86% seen once. The sample consisted of blood. The receptor set was obtained from a person aged 18 to 75 in good health.

The chain carries TRBV4-1 and TRBJ2-7; a weak D match, TRBD2 (5 bases). Trimming took off 4 bases at V and 3 bases at J, with 13 bases between the two ends. This CDR3 spans 14 amino acids. Germline V gene lookup returns CDR1 MGHRA and CDR2 YSYEKL. The chain's CDR3 is CASSLGLLDYEQYF. CDR3 nucleotides: TGCGCCAGCAGCCTTGGACTCTTGGACTACGAGCAGTACTTC.

The genes are TRBV19 and TRBJ1-2; 9 bases align to TRBD1. Germline V lookup: CDR1 LNHDA, CDR2 SQIVND (reference sequence). With 9 bases clipped from V and 8 bases from J, the junction kept 7 bases outside the gene matches. The CDR3 is 12 residues long. This CDR3 is CASSGQGIGYTF. The CDR3 DNA follows: TGTGCCAGCTCGGGACAGGGAATAGGCTACACCTTC.

This clone appeared once. V usage is TRBV14 and J usage is TRBJ2-1; D is unclear. V was trimmed by 4 bases and J by 7 bases, leaving 11 bases between them. This CDR3 contains 13 residues. Germline values: CDR1 SGHDN, CDR2 FVKESK. CDR3 sequence reads: CASSLHPVNEQFF. The CDR3 region has the DNA TGTGCCAGCAGCCTTCATCCGGTTAATGAGCAGTTCTTC.

V and J are TRBV10-2 and TRBJ2-1; D remains unclear. Germline-derived CDR1 and CDR2 are WSHSY and SAAADI. V lost 7 bases and J lost 0, with 10 bases in between. CDR3 length: 14 residues. CDR3 sequence reads: CASTAVPSYNEQFF. For the CDR3, the DNA is TGCGCCAGCACAGCCGTACCCTCCTACAATGAGCAGTTCTTC.

This sequence joins TRBV15 and TRBJ1-4, with a tentative D call TRBD1 (5 bases). Trimming removed 5 bases at V and 4 bases at J, with 14 bases between. The CDR3 loop spans 15 amino acids. Germline V lookup: CDR1 LNHNV, CDR2 YYDKDF (reference sequence). CDR3 in amino acids: CATSPRGEYNEKLFF. Here the CDR3 DNA reads TGTGCCACCAGCCCCCGGGGGGAGTATAATGAAAAACTGTTTTTT.

This chain joins TRBV7-2 and TRBJ1-1; D is possibly TRBD1 (6 bases). Germline values: CDR1 SGHTA, CDR2 FQGNSA. This CDR3 has 13 residues. The V gene lost 4 bases and the J gene lost 4 bases, with 10 bases spanning the gap. In DNA form, the CDR3 reads TGTGCCAGCAGCTCACAACAGGGCACTGAAGCTTTCTTT. It specifies CASSSQQGTEAFF.

The chain links TRBV14 to TRBJ1-3; weak D call: TRBD1 (6 bases). V shed 3 bases and J shed 5 bases, with 11 bases lying between them. The CDR3 sequence is 14 residues long. Germline CDR1 and CDR2: SGHDN and FVKESK. The CDR3 nucleotides read TGTGCCAGCAGCCAGGGGGGCGGCCGAAACACCATATATTTT. It codes for CASSQGGGRNTIYF.

This clone appeared once. CDR3 nucleotide sequence: TGTGCCAGCAAGTTCGGAGAGAACACTGAAGCTTTCTTT. It translates to CASKFGENTEAFF. The chain joins TRBV2 to TRBJ1-1; D not certain. The V and J ends lost 7 bases and 1 base respectively, with 10 bases between them. The germline V gene has CDR1 SNHLY and CDR2 FYNNEI. The CDR3 has 13 residues. Together with reference TRBV2 and TRBJ1-1, the CDR3 gives the full variable domain: EPEVTQTPSHQVTQMGQEVILRCVPISNHLYFYWYRQILGQKVEFLVSFYNNEISEKSEIFDDQFSVERPDGSNFTLKIRSTKLEDSAMYFCASKFGENTEAFFGQGTRLTVV.

The chain joins TRBV19 to TRBJ1-5; D unresolved. In germline, CDR1 is LNHDA, CDR2 SQIVND (reference sequence). This CDR3 has 13 amino acids. Deletions cut 7 bases from V and 5 bases from J, with 12 bases between. The CDR3 is CASTPTSHQPQHF. The DNA of the CDR3 is TGTGCCAGTACCCCTACCTCCCATCAGCCCCAGCATTTT.

V and J are TRBV18 and TRBJ2-2; D might be TRBD1 or TRBD2, each matching 5 bases. Trimming shortened V by 4 bases and J by 9 bases, and 18 bases separated the two germline ends. CDR1 is KGHSH, CDR2 LQKENI, per germline. The CDR3 length is 15 residues. The CDR3 protein is CASSLPGPQAWELFF. In nucleotides, the CDR3 is TGTGCCAGCTCACTGCCGGGACCCCAAGCGTGGGAGCTGTTTTTT.

This clone was found once. This rearrangement joins TRBV19 to TRBJ2-1; 9 bases agree with TRBD2. CDR3 length: 13 residues. The germline V gene has CDR1 LNHDA and CDR2 SQIVND (reference sequence). Trimming cost V 4 bases and J 10 bases; bases outside gene matches: 5. The CDR3 DNA is TGTGCCAGTAGTAGCGGGAGGGCCACCGAGCAGTTCTTC. Translated, it gives CASSSGRATEQFF.

The rearrangement joins TRBV9 to TRBJ2-7; 8 nucleotides align to TRBD1. The germline V gene encodes CDR1 SGDLS and CDR2 YYNGEE. V was pared by 5 bases and J by 0 bases, with 4 bases of the junction left unmatched. This CDR3 contains 14 residues. The CDR3 spells CASRGDRSSYEQYF. Here the CDR3 DNA reads TGTGCCAGCAGAGGGGACAGGTCCTCCTACGAGCAGTACTTC.

A single count supports this clone. The V and J genes are TRBV6-6 and TRBJ1-6; D gene uncertain. CDR1 and CDR2 (germline): MNHNY, SVGAGI (reference sequence). V gave up 6 bases and J gave up 9 bases, with 18 bases separating them. The CDR3 sequence is 15 residues long. CDR3 coding DNA: TGTGCCAGCAGCGATCAGGCGCGGTTGGGTTCACCCCTCCACTTT. Translation gives CASSDQARLGSPLHF.

J is TRBJ2-3 and V is TRBV30; tentatively, D is TRBD2 (5 bases). The V gene's germline CDR1 is GTSNPN and CDR2 SVGIG (reference sequence). V lost 1 base to trimming and J lost 4 bases, with 12 bases between them. The CDR3 sequence is 14 residues long. The chain's CDR3 is CAWSEDFASDTQYF. Written as DNA, the CDR3 is TGTGCCTGGAGTGAGGACTTTGCTTCAGATACGCAGTATTTT.

This chain joins TRBV27 and TRBJ2-2; D possibly corresponds to TRBD1 (5 bases). In germline, CDR1 is MNHEY, CDR2 SMNVEV (reference sequence). The CDR3 is 14 amino acids. Trimming stripped 6 bases from V and 0 bases from J, with 8 bases between. CDR3 bases: TGTGCCAGCAGAAGGGGTTCGAACACCGGGGAGCTGTTTTTT. It translates to CASRRGSNTGELFF.

V usage is TRBV5-1 and J usage is TRBJ2-7; no definite D call. Germline V gene data show CDR1 as SGHRS and CDR2 as YFSETQ. There are 14 residues in the CDR3. Trimming pared 4 bases from V and 0 bases from J, leaving 11 bases between. CDR3 residues: CASSADANSYEQYF. The CDR3 nucleotides are TGCGCCAGCAGCGCAGACGCTAACTCCTACGAGCAGTACTTC.

This clone has a single count. The chain joins TRBV11-3 to TRBJ1-1, with D perhaps matching TRBD1 (6 bases). CDR1 SGHNT and CDR2 YENEEA come from the germline V gene. The CDR3 contains 13 residues. V lost 5 bases to trimming and J lost 1 base, with 8 bases between them. The CDR3 coding sequence is TGTGCCAGCAGCACACAGGGGAACACTGAAGCTTTCTTT. It codes for CASSTQGNTEAFF.

J is TRBJ2-1 and V is TRBV5-4; D not resolved. The CDR3 consists of 15 residues. V lost 4 bases to trimming and J lost 0 bases, with 11 bases between them. Germline V lookup: CDR1 SGHNT, CDR2 YYREEE (reference sequence). The CDR3 spells CASSTDASSYNEQFF. As DNA, the CDR3 is TGTGCCAGCAGCACCGACGCGAGCTCCTACAATGAGCAGTTCTTC.

The gene calls are TRBV5-4 and TRBJ2-2, with 11 nucleotides matching TRBD2. The CDR3 sequence is 17 residues long. The V and J ends lost 2 bases and 2 bases, in that order; junction bases with no gene match: 5. Per the germline V gene, CDR1 is SGHNT and CDR2 is YYREEE (reference sequence). CDR3: CASSFEGLAANTGELFF. The CDR3 nucleotides are TGTGCCAGCAGCTTCGAGGGACTAGCGGCAAACACCGGGGAGCTGTTTTTT.

This sequence joins TRBV7-2 and TRBJ2-2; D uncertain. The CDR3 extends over 15 amino acids. Trimming left V 5 bases short and J 1 base short, with 11 bases between. Germline lookup yields CDR1 SGHTA and CDR2 FQGNSA. CDR3 protein: CASSPRQVNTGELFF. CDR3 coding DNA: TGTGCCAGCAGCCCGAGACAAGTGAACACCGGGGAGCTGTTTTTT. The whole variable domain, filled in from reference TRBV7-2 and TRBJ2-2, reads GAGVSQSPSNKVTEKGKDVELRCDPISGHTALYWYRQSLGQGLEFLIYFQGNSAPDKSGLPSDRFSAERTGGSVSTLTIQRTQQEDSAVYLCASSPRQVNTGELFFGEGSRLTVL.

V is TRBV6-5 and J is TRBJ1-6; 7 bases align to TRBD1. J gave up 3 bases and V 4 bases, and 6 bases lay outside the gene matches. This CDR3 has 16 amino acids. Per the germline V gene, CDR1 is MNHEY and CDR2 is SVGAGI. The DNA of the CDR3 is TGTGCCAGCAGTTTCAAGGACAGGTTCTATAATTCACCCCTCCACTTT. This codes for CASSFKDRFYNSPLHF.

The CDR3: CASSPGVRGQDPDTQYF. The CDR3 DNA sequence: TGTGCCAGCTCACCAGGGGTTAGGGGACAAGACCCAGATACGCAGTATTTT. The gene calls are TRBV18 and TRBJ2-3; possibly TRBD1 for D (6 bases). The V gene's germline CDR1 is KGHSH and CDR2 LQKENI. V was cut by 2 bases and J by 4 bases, with 19 bases left in between. This CDR3 contains 17 residues.

The chain recombines TRBV13 with TRBJ1-4; no definite D call. V gave up 6 bases and J gave up 3 bases, with 14 bases separating them. Germline-derived CDR1 and CDR2 are PRHDT and FYEKMQ (reference sequence). This CDR3 has 15 amino acids. The CDR3 loop is CASSRRPISNEKLFF. The DNA of the CDR3 is TGTGCCAGCAGTCGCCGACCGATTTCTAATGAAAAACTGTTTTTT.

The chain uses TRBV30 and TRBJ2-6; TRBD1 might be the D (5 bases). Germline CDR1 GTSNPN, CDR2 SVGIG (reference sequence). There are 16 residues in the CDR3. Trimming took 6 bases from V and 0 from J, leaving 15 bases between them. The DNA for the CDR3 is TGTGCCTGCACTCGACAGCCAGACTCTGGGGCCAACGTCCTGACTTTC. Amino acid sequence: CACTRQPDSGANVLTF.

This clone was detected once. V gene TRBV7-9 combines with J gene TRBJ1-1, with TRBD1 matching over 7 bases. The CDR3 contains 15 residues. The germline gives CDR1 SEHNR, CDR2 FQNEAQ (reference sequence). Losses at the gene ends were 3 bases for V and 0 bases for J; bases not matched to a gene: 4. As DNA, the CDR3 is TGTGCCAGCAGCTTGGACAGGACCTTGAACACTGAAGCTTTCTTT. It codes for CASSLDRTLNTEAFF.

The chain has TRBV12-5 and TRBJ2-2; 7 bases are a match to TRBD1. The germline CDR1 and CDR2 sequences are LGHNT and FRNRAP. The CDR3 loop spans 16 amino acids. V trimming: 1 base; J trimming: 4 bases; junction bases outside the gene matches: 6. CDR3 bases: TGTGCTAGTGGTTTGGGTCGACAGGGCAGCACCGGGGAGCTGTTTTTT. It codes for CASGLGRQGSTGELFF. Supplemented by reference TRBV12-5 and TRBJ2-2, the full variable domain reads DARVTQTPRHKVTEMGQEVTMRCQPILGHNTVFWYRQTMMQGLELLAYFRNRAPLDDSGMPKDRFSAEMPDATLATLKIQPSEPRDSAVYFCASGLGRQGSTGELFFGEGSRLTVL.

The rearrangement joins TRBV5-1 to TRBJ1-5, with D perhaps matching TRBD1 (5 bases). Trimming stripped 2 bases from V and 3 bases from J, with 12 bases between. There are 15 residues in the CDR3. In germline, CDR1 is SGHRS, CDR2 YFSETQ. The CDR3 nucleotides are TGCGCCAGCAGCTTAGAAGGGGTGGTCAATCAGCCCCAGCATTTT. Translation gives CASSLEGVVNQPQHF. The variable domain in full, with the rest retrieved from reference TRBV5-1 and TRBJ1-5, is KAGVTQTPRYLIKTRGQQVTLSCSPISGHRSVSWYQQTPGQGLQFLFEYFSETQRNKGNFPGRFSGRQFSNSRSEMNVSTLELGDSALYLCASSLEGVVNQPQHFGDGTRLSIL.

With respect to this clone: Compared with germline, one end of the junction differs, possibly owing to a read error. This chain uses TRBV18 with TRBJ1-5, with D uncertain. Looked up from germline, CDR1 is KGHSH and CDR2 is LQKENI. The CDR3 consists of 12 residues. The CDR3 here is CVSSRLNQPQHF. The CDR3 DNA sequence: TGTGTCAGCTCTCGTTTGAATCAGCCCCAGCATTTT.

The rearrangement joins TRBV5-4 to TRBJ2-1; 9 bases are a match to TRBD2. This CDR3 region has 14 residues. Per the germline V gene, CDR1 is SGHNT and CDR2 is YYREEE (reference sequence). V gave up 0 bases and J gave up 8 bases; unmatched junction bases: 3. Here the CDR3 reads CASSLGGGVHEQFF. The CDR3 nucleotides read TGTGCCAGCAGCTTGGGCGGGGGGGTTCATGAGCAGTTCTTC.